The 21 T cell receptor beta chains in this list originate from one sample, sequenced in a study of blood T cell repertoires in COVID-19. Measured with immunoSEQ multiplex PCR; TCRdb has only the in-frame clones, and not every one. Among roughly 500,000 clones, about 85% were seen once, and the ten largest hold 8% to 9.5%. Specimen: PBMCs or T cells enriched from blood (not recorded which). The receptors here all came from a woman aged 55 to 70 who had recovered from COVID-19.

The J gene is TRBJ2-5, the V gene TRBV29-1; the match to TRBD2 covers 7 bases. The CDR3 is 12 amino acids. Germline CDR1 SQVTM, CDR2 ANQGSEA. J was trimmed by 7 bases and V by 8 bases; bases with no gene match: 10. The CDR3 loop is CSFRGVSGTQYF. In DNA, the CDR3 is TGCAGCTTCCGGGGGGTCAGCGGGACCCAGTACTTC. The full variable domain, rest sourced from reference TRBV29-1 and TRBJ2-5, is SAVISQKPSRDICQRGTSLTIQCQVDSQVTMMFWYRQQPGQSLTLIATANQGSEATYESGFVIDKFPISRPNLTFSTLTVSNMSPEDSSIYLCSFRGVSGTQYFGPGTRLLVL.

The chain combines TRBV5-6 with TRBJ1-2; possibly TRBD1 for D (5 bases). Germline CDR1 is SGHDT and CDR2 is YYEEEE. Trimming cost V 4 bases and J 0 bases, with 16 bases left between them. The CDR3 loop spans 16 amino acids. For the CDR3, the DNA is TGTGCCAGCAGCCCGGAGGGGACGGGTCCTAACTATGGCTACACCTTC. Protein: CASSPEGTGPNYGYTF.

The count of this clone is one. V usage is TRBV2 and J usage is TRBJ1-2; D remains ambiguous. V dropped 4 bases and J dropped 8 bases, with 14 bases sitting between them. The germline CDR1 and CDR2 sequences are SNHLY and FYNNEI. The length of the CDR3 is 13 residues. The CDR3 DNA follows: TGTGCCAGCAGTGGCCGGGAGGTCGGGGGCTACACCTTC. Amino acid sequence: CASSGREVGGYTF.

This chain's CDR3 is CASSYWGGKEKLFF. The CDR3 region has the DNA TGTGCCAGCAGTTACTGGGGAGGTAAAGAAAAACTGTTTTTT. The chain employs TRBV6-5 and TRBJ1-4; D is unresolved. The CDR3 totals 14 residues. Germline V gene lookup returns CDR1 MNHEY and CDR2 SVGAGI. V was shortened by 1 base and J by 8 bases, with 11 bases between the two germline ends.

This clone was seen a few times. CDR3 coding DNA: TGTGCCAGCAGCTTGAAGGAGAACTCTGGAAACACCATATATTTT. Translating gives CASSLKENSGNTIYF. This sequence joins TRBV5-4 and TRBJ1-3; D gene uncertain. CDR3 length: 15 amino acids. Germline values: CDR1 SGHNT, CDR2 YYREEE (reference sequence). V was pared by 1 base and J by 0 bases, with 8 bases between. Together with reference TRBV5-4 and TRBJ1-3, the CDR3 gives the full variable domain: ETGVTQSPTHLIKTRGQQVTLRCSSQSGHNTVSWYQQALGQGPQFIFQYYREEENGRGNFPPRFSGLQFPNYSSELNVNALELDDSALYLCASSLKENSGNTIYFGEGSWLTVV.

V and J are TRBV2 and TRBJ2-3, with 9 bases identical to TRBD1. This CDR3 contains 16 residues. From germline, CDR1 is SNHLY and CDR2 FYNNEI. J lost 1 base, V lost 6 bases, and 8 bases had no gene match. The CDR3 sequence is CASRPGTGQGTDTQYF. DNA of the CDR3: TGTGCCAGCAGGCCAGGGACAGGGCAAGGCACAGATACGCAGTATTTT. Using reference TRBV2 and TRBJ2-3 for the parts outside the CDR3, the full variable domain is EPEVTQTPSHQVTQMGQEVILRCVPISNHLYFYWYRQILGQKVEFLVSFYNNEISEKSEIFDDQFSVERPDGSNFTLKIRSTKLEDSAMYFCASRPGTGQGTDTQYFGPGTRLTVL.

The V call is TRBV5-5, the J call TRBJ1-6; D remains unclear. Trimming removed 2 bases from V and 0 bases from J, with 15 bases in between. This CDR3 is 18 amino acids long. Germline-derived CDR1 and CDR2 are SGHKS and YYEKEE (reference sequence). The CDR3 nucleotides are TGTGCCAGCAGCTTTGCGGCAGCGCAAAGCTCCTATAATTCACCCCTCCACTTT. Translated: CASSFAAAQSSYNSPLHF.

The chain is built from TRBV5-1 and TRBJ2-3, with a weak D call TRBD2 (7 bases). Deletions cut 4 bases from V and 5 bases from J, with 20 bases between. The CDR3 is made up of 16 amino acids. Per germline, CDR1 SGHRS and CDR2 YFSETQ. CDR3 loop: CASSGGAARAIDTQYF. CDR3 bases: TGCGCCAGCAGCGGGGGGGCGGCCCGCGCCATAGATACGCAGTATTTT.

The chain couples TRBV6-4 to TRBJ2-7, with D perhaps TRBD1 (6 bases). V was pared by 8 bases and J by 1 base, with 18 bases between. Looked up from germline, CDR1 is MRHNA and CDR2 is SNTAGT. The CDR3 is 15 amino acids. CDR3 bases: TGTGCCAGCGGGAGTGACCTACAGGGTTCCTACGAGCAGTACGTC. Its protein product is CASGSDLQGSYEQYV.

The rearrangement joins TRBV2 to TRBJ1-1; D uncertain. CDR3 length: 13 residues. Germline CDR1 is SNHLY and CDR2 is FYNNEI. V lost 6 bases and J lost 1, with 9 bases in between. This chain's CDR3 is CASSRSPNTEAFF. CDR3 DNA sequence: TGTGCCAGCAGCAGGTCCCCGAACACTGAAGCTTTCTTT. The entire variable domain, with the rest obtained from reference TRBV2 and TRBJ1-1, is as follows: EPEVTQTPSHQVTQMGQEVILRCVPISNHLYFYWYRQILGQKVEFLVSFYNNEISEKSEIFDDQFSVERPDGSNFTLKIRSTKLEDSAMYFCASSRSPNTEAFFGQGTRLTVV.

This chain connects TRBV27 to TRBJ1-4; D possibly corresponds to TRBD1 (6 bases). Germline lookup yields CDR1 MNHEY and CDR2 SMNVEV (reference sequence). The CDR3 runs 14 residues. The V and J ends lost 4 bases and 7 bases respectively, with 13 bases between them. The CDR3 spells CASSYQGKAEKLFF. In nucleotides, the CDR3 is TGTGCCAGCAGTTACCAGGGGAAGGCTGAAAAACTGTTTTTT. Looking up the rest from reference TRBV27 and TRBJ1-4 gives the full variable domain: EAQVTQNPRYLITVTGKKLTVTCSQNMNHEYMSWYRQDPGLGLRQIYYSMNVEVTDKGDVPEGYKVSRKEKRNFPLILESPSPNQTSLYFCASSYQGKAEKLFFGSGTQLSVL.

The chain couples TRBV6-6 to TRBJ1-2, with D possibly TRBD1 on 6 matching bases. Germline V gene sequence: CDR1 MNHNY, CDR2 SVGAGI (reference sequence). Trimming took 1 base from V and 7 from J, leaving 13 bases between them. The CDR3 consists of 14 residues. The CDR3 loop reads CASSYFSTGVGYTF. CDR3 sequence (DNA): TGTGCCAGCAGTTACTTTTCGACAGGCGTTGGCTACACCTTC.

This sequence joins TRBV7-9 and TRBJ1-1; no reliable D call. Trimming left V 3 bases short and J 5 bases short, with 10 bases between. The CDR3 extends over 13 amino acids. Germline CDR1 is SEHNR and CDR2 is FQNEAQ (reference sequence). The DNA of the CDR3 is TGTGCCAGCAGCTTCGGAGCGAGTACTGAAGCTTTCTTT. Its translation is CASSFGASTEAFF.

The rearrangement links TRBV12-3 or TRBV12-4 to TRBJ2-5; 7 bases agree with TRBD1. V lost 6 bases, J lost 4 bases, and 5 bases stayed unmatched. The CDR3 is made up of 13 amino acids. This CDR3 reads CASRVDRLETQYF. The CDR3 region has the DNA TGTGCCAGCAGAGTGGACAGGTTAGAGACCCAGTACTTC.

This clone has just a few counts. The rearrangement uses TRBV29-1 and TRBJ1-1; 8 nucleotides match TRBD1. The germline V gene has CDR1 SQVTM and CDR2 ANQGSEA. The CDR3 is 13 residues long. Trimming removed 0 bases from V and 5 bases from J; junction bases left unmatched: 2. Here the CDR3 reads CSVEEGQGTEAFF. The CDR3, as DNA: TGCAGCGTTGAAGAAGGACAGGGAACTGAAGCTTTCTTT.

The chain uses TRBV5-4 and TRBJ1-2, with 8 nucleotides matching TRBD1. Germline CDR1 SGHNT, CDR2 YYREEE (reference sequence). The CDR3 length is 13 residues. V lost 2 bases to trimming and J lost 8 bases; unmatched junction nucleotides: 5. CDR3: CASSFWTGLGYTF. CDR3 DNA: TGTGCCAGCAGCTTTTGGACAGGGTTAGGCTACACCTTC.

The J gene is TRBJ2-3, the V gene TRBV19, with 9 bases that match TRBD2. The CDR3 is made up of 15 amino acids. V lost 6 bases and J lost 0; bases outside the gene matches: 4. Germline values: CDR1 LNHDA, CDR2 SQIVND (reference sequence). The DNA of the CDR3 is TGTGCCAGTAGGTGGCGGGGGGGTAGCACAGATACGCAGTATTTT. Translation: CASRWRGGSTDTQYF.

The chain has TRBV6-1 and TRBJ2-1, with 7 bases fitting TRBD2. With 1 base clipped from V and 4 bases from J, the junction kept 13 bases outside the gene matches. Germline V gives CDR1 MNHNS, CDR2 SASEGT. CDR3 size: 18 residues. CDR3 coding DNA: TGTGCCAGCAGTGAAGAGGGTATGTGGCTAGCGGTTTACAATGAGCAGTTCTTC. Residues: CASSEEGMWLAVYNEQFF.

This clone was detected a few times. CDR3 region: CASTSPRRGVSGNTIYF. DNA of the CDR3: TGTGCCAGCACCAGTCCCCGCCGGGGGGTCTCTGGAAACACCATATATTTT. The chain links TRBV28 to TRBJ1-3, with a tentative D call TRBD1 (5 bases). The length of the CDR3 is 17 residues. Germline lookup yields CDR1 MDHEN and CDR2 SYDVKM. V was clipped by 7 bases and J by 0 bases, with 19 bases between them.

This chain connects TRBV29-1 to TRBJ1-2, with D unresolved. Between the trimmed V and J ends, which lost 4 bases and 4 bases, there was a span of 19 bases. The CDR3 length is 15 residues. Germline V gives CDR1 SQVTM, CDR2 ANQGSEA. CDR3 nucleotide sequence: TGCAGCGTTGTGTTGTGGCCCGAAGTAAGCTATGGCTACACCTTC. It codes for CSVVLWPEVSYGYTF.

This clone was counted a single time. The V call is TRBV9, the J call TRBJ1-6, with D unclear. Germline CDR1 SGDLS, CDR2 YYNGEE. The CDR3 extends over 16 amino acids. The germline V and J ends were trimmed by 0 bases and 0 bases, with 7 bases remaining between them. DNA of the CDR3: TGTGCCAGCAGCGTAGCGGGGAACTCCTATAATTCACCCCTCCACTTT. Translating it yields CASSVAGNSYNSPLHF. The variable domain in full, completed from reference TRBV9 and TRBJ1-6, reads DSGVTQTPKHLITATGQRVTLRCSPRSGDLSVYWYQQSLDQGLQFLIQYYNGEERAKGNILERFSAQQFPDLHSELNLSSLELGDSALYFCASSVAGNSYNSPLHFGNGTRLTVT.